The next 8 T cell receptor beta chains were all read from a single sample in a study of beta chain features in type 1 diabetes. The investigators reverse transcribed all of the isolated RNA, so they sequenced expressed TCRB transcripts. Method: immunoSEQ multiplex PCR; TCRdb's copy keeps in-frame clones and lacks some. The data show under 900,000 clones, roughly a sixth seen once. Input material: naive CD4+ T cells from blood. These receptors all stem from a woman between 18 and 29 years old in good health.

This clone has more than one count but fewer than ten. This chain uses TRBV28 with TRBJ1-1; D ambiguous. Germline V gene lookup returns CDR1 MDHEN and CDR2 SYDVKM. V lost 3 bases to trimming and J lost 5 bases, with 7 bases between them. The CDR3 has 12 residues. CDR3 coding DNA: TGTGCCAGCAGTTTGTTCGAGACTGAAGCTTTCTTT. The encoded protein is CASSLFETEAFF.

This clone was counted only a few times. The chain links TRBV5-1 to TRBJ1-2; weak D call: TRBD1 (6 bases). The CDR3 sequence is 17 residues long. The germline CDR1 and CDR2 sequences are SGHRS and YFSETQ. Trimming shortened V by 0 bases and J by 0 bases, and 15 bases separated the two germline ends. The CDR3 DNA reads as TGCGCCAGCAGCTTGGAAGGGTCAGGGGATGCTAACTATGGCTACACCTTC. The encoded protein is CASSLEGSGDANYGYTF.

The chain has TRBV9 and TRBJ2-4, with 7 bases lining up with TRBD2. The germline V gene has CDR1 SGDLS and CDR2 YYNGEE. CDR3 length: 14 residues. The V and J ends lost 0 bases and 7 bases, in that order; junction bases with no gene match: 4. This chain's CDR3 is CASSVASGQNIQYF. For the CDR3, the DNA is TGTGCCAGCAGCGTAGCTAGCGGCCAGAACATTCAGTACTTC. Looking up the rest from reference TRBV9 and TRBJ2-4 gives the full variable domain: DSGVTQTPKHLITATGQRVTLRCSPRSGDLSVYWYQQSLDQGLQFLIQYYNGEERAKGNILERFSAQQFPDLHSELNLSSLELGDSALYFCASSVASGQNIQYFGAGTRLSVL.

As to this clone: The sample carries other DNA sequences with the same CDR3. The chain combines TRBV7-8 with TRBJ2-3; no reliable D call. There are 12 residues in the CDR3. Germline V gene data show CDR1 as SGHVS and CDR2 as FQNEAQ. Trimming removed 1 base from V and 4 bases from J, with 3 bases in between. The CDR3 DNA sequence: TGTGCCAGCAGCTTAGGTCCAGATACGCAGTATTTT. Encoded protein: CASSLGPDTQYF.

This clone was seen a handful of times. The chain is built from TRBV28 and TRBJ2-1; D remains ambiguous. V was clipped by 3 bases and J by 8 bases, with 11 bases between them. This CDR3 contains 13 residues. Germline V gives CDR1 MDHEN, CDR2 SYDVKM. In nucleotides, the CDR3 is TGTGCCAGCAGTTTCTCCCGTTACCATGAGCAGTTCTTC. This gives the protein CASSFSRYHEQFF.

This clone has only a few counts. CDR3 nucleotide sequence: TGTGCCAGCAGCCGGGGACAGGGAACAGGTCAGCCCCAGCATTTT. Residues: CASSRGQGTGQPQHF. The chain is built from TRBV7-3 and TRBJ1-5; 9 bases line up with TRBD1. This CDR3 is built from 15 residues. Germline V CDR1 and CDR2: SGHTA, FQGTGA. Losses at the gene ends were 5 bases for V and 6 bases for J; bases not matched to a gene: 8.

The V gene is TRBV21-1, the J gene TRBJ2-7. TRBV21-1 is classified as a pseudogene. The CDR3 runs 10 residues. CDR3 coding DNA: TGTGCCAGCAAGACCTACGAGCAGTACTTC. It yields the protein CASKTYEQYF.

V is TRBV5-1 and J is TRBJ2-5, with 11 nucleotides matching TRBD2. Germline CDR1 reads SGHRS; CDR2 reads YFSETQ. V lost 4 bases to trimming and J lost 4 bases; unmatched junction nucleotides: 15. The CDR3 consists of 18 residues. The CDR3, as DNA: TGCGCCAGCAGCCCGACGGGGACTAGCGGTTGGGCGTCAGAGACCCAGTACTTC. This gives the protein CASSPTGTSGWASETQYF.